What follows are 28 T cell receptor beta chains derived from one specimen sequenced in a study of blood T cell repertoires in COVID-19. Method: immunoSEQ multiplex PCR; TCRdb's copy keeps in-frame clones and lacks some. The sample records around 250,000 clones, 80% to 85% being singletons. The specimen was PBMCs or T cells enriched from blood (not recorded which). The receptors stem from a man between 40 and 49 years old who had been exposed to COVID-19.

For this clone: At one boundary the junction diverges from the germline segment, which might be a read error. Here the CDR3 DNA reads TGTGCCAGCAGCCAGGGGGGCGGGAGCGGATCGGTCTTC. It codes for CASSQGGGSGSVF. The V and J genes are TRBV3-1 (or the pseudogene TRBV3-2) and TRBJ2-1; weak D call: TRBD2 (7 bases). CDR3 length equals 13 residues. Germline V gives CDR1 LGHDT, CDR2 YNNKEL (reference sequence).

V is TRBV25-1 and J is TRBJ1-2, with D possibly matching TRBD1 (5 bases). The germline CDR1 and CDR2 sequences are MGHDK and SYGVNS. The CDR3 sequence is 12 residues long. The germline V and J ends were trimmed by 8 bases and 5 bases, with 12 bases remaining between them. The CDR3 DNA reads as TGTGCCAGCCGCTCACCAGGGTATGGCTACACCTTC. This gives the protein CASRSPGYGYTF.

The CDR3 DNA follows: TGCGCCAGCAGCGACGAGGGGGGGAACTCCTACGAGCAGTACTTC. Residues: CASSDEGGNSYEQYF. The chain has TRBV4-1 and TRBJ2-7; D is possibly TRBD2 (7 bases). V lost 5 bases and J lost 0, with 14 bases in between. The CDR3 extends over 15 amino acids. Germline V gene data show CDR1 as MGHRA and CDR2 as YSYEKL.

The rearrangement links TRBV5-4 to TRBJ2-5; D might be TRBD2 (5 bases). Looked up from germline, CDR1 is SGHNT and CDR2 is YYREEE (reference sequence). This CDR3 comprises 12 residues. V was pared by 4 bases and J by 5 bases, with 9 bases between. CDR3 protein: CASSRGGETQYF. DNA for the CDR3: TGTGCCAGCAGCCGGGGTGGGGAGACCCAGTACTTC.

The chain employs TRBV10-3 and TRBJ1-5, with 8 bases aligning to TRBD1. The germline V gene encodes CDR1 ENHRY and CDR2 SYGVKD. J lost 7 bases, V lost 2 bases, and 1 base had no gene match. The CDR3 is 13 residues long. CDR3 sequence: CAISEDRGQPQHF. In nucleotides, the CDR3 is TGTGCCATCAGTGAGGACAGGGGACAGCCCCAGCATTTT.

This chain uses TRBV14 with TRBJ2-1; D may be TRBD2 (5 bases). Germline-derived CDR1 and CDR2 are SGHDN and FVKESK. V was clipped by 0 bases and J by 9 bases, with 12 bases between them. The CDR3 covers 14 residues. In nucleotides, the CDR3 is TGTGCCAGCAGCCAAGATCGAGCGGCTCTTGAGCAGTTCTTC. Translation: CASSQDRAALEQFF.

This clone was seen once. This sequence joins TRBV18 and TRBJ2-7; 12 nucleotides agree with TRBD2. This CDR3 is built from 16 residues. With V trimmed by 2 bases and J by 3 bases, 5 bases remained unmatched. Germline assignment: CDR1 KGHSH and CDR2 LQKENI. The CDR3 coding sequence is TGTGCCAGCTCACCAGGTCTAGCGGGAGGGAACTACGAGCAGTACTTC. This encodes CASSPGLAGGNYEQYF.

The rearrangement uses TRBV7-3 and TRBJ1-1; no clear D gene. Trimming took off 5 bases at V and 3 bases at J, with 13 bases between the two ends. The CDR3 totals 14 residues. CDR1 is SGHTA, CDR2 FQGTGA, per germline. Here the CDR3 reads CASSPGQFDTEAFF. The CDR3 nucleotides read TGTGCCAGCAGCCCTGGGCAGTTCGACACTGAAGCTTTCTTT.

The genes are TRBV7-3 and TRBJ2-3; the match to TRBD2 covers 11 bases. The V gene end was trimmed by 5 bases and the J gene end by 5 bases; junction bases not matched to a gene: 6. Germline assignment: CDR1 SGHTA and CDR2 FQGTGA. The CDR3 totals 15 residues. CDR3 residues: CASSQLAGVGDTQYF. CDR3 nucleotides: TGTGCCAGCAGCCAACTAGCGGGAGTCGGAGATACGCAGTATTTT.

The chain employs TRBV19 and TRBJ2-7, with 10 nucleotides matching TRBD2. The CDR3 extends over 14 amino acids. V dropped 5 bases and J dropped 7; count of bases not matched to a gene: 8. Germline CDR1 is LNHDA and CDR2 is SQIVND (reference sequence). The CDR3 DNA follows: TGTGCCAGTAGTGGAGCGGGAGGGTCGACTGAGCAGTACTTC. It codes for CASSGAGGSTEQYF.

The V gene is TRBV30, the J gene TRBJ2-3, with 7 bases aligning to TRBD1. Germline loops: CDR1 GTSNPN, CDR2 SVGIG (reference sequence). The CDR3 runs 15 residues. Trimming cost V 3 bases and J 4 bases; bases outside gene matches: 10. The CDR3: CAWREGGSPADTQYF. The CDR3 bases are TGTGCCTGGAGGGAAGGGGGCTCCCCCGCAGATACGCAGTATTTT.

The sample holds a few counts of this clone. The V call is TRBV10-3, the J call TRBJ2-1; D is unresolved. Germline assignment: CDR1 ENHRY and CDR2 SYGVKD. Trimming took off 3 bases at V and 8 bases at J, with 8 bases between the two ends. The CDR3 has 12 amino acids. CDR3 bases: TGTGCCATCAGTGACCCCCCGGATGAGCAGTTCTTC. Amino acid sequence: CAISDPPDEQFF.

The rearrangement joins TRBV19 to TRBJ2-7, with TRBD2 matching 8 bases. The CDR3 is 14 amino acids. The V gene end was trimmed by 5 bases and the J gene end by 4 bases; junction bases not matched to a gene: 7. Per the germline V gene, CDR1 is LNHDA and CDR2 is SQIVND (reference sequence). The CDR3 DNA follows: TGTGCCAGTAGTGCCGCAGCGGGAGAGTACGAGCAGTACTTC. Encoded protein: CASSAAAGEYEQYF.

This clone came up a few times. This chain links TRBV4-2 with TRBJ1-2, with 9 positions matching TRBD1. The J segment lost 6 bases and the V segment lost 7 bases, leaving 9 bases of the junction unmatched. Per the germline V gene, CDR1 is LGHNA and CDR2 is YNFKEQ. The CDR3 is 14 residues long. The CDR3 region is CASTPRTGVNGYTF. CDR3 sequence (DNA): TGTGCCAGCACCCCTAGGACAGGGGTTAATGGCTACACCTTC.

The CDR3 region has the DNA TGTGCCAGTAGACAAACCGGGACTAGCGGGAACAATGAGCAGTTCTTC. This encodes CASRQTGTSGNNEQFF. The V gene is TRBV19, the J gene TRBJ2-1; 13 positions agree with TRBD2. V lost 6 bases and J lost 5; bases outside the gene matches: 7. This CDR3 has 16 residues. Germline CDR1 and CDR2: LNHDA and SQIVND (reference sequence).

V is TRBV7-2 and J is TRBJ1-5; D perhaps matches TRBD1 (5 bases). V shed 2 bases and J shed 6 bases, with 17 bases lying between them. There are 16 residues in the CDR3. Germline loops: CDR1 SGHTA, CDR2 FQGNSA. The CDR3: CASSLMAGRLSQPQHF. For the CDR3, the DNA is TGTGCCAGCAGCTTAATGGCAGGGCGTTTAAGTCAGCCCCAGCATTTT.

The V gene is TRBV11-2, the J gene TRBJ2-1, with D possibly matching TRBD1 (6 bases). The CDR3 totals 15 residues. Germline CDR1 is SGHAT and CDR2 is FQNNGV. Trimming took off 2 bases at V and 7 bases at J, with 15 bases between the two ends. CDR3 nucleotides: TGTGCCAGCAGCTTAAATTTTGGGACACGTAATGAGCAGTTCTTC. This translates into CASSLNFGTRNEQFF.

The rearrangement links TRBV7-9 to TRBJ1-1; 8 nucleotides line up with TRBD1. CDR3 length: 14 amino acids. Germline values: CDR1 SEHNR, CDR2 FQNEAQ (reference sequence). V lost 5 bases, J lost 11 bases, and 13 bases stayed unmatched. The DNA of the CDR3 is TGTGCCAGCAGCCCGCGGCAGGGGGCTCATCAGGCTTTCTTT. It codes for CASSPRQGAHQAFF.

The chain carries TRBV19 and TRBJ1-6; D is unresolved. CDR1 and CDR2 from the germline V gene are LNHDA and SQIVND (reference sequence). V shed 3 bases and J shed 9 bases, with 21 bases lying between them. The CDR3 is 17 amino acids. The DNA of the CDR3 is TGTGCCAGTAGTATTTCATTCGGGGAGCTCCTGCGTTCACCCCTCCACTTT. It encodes CASSISFGELLRSPLHF.

This CDR3 reads CASKPREAKNIQYF. The DNA for the CDR3 is TGTGCCAGCAAGCCCCGAGAGGCCAAAAACATTCAGTACTTC. This chain joins TRBV3-1 (or the pseudogene TRBV3-2) and TRBJ2-4; D is unclear. The V end was cut by 7 bases, the J end by 1 base, with 11 bases between. Germline assignment: CDR1 LGHDT and CDR2 YNNKEL (reference sequence). CDR3 size: 14 residues.

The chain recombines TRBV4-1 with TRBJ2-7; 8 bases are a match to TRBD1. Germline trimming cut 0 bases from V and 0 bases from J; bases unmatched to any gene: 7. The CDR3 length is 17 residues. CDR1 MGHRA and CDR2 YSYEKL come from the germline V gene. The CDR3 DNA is TGCGCCAGCAGCCAAGAACGTCAGGGGGCGCTCTCCTACGAGCAGTACTTC. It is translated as CASSQERQGALSYEQYF.

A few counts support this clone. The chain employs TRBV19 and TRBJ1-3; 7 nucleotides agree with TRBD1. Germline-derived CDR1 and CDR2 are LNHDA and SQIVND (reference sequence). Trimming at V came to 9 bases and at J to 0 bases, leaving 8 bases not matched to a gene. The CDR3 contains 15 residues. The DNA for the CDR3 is TGTGCCAGCCGGGACAGATCCAACTCTGGAAACACCATATATTTT. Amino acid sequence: CASRDRSNSGNTIYF.

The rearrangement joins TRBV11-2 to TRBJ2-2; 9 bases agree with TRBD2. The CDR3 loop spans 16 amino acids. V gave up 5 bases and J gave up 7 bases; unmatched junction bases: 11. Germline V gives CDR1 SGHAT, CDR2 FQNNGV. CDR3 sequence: CASSPRTSASIGELFF. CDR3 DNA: TGTGCCAGCAGCCCACGGACTAGCGCGTCGATCGGGGAGCTGTTTTTT.

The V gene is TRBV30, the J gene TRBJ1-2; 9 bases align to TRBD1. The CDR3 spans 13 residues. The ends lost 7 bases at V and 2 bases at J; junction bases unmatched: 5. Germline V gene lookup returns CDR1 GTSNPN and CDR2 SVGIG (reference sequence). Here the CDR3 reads CAFDRGDNYGYTF. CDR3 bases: TGTGCCTTCGACAGGGGGGACAACTATGGCTACACCTTC.

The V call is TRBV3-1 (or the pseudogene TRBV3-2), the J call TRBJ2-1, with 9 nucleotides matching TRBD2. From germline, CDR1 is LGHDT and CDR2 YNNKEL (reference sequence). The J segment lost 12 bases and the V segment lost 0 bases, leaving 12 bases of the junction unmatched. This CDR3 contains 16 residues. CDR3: CASSQDGTSPLRRQFF. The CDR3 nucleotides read TGTGCCAGCAGCCAAGATGGGACTAGCCCGCTCCGACGGCAGTTCTTC.

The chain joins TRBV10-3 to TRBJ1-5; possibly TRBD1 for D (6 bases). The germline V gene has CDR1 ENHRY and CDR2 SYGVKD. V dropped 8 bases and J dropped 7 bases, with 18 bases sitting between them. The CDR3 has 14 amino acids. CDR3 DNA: TGTGCCATCTCAGGGGAGCATTTCAGCCAGCCCCAGCATTTT. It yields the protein CAISGEHFSQPQHF.

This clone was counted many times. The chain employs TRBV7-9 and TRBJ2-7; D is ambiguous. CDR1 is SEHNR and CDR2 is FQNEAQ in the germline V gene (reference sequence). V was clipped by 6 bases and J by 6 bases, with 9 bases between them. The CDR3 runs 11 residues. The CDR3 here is CASSLYSEQYF. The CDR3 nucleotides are TGTGCCAGCAGTCTCTATTCCGAGCAGTACTTC.

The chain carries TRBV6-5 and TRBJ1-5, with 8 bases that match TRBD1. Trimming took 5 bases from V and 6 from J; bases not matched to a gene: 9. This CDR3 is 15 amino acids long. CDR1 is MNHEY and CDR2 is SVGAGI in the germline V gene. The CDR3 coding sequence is TGTGCCAGCAGTCATGGACAGGGTGGTCCTCAGCCCCAGCATTTT. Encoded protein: CASSHGQGGPQPQHF.